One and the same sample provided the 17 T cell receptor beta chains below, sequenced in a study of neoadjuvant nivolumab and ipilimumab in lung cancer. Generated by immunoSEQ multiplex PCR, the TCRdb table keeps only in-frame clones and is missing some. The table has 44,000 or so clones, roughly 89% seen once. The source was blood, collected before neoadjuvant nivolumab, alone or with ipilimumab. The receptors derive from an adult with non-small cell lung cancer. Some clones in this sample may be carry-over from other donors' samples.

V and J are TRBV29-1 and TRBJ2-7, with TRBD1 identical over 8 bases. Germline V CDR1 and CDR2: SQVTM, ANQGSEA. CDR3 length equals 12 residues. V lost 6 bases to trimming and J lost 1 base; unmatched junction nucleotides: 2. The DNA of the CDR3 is TGCAGCGTCCGGACAGGGTCCTACGAGCAGTACTTC. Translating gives CSVRTGSYEQYF.

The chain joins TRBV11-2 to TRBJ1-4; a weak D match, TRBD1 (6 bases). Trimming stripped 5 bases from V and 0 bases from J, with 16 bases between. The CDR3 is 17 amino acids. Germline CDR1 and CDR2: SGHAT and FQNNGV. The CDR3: CASSPTGQRTTNEKLFF. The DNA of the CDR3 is TGTGCCAGCAGCCCGACCGGACAGAGAACAACTAATGAAAAACTGTTTTTT. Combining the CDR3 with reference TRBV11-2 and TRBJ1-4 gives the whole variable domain EAGVAQSPRYKIIEKRQSVAFWCNPISGHATLYWYQQILGQGPKLLIQFQNNGVVDDSQLPKDRFSAERLKGVDSTLKIQPAKLEDSAVYLCASSPTGQRTTNEKLFFGSGTQLSVL.

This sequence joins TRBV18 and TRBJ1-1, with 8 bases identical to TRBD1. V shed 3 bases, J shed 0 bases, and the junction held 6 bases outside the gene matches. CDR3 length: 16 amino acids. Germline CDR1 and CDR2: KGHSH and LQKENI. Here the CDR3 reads CASSPGQGSLNTEAFF. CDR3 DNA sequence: TGTGCCAGCTCACCCGGACAGGGCTCACTGAACACTGAAGCTTTCTTT. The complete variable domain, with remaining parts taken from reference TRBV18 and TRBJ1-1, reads NAGVMQNPRHLVRRRGQEARLRCSPMKGHSHVYWYRQLPEEGLKFMVYLQKENIIDESGMPKERFSAEFPKEGPSILRIQQVVRGDSAAYFCASSPGQGSLNTEAFFGQGTRLTVV.

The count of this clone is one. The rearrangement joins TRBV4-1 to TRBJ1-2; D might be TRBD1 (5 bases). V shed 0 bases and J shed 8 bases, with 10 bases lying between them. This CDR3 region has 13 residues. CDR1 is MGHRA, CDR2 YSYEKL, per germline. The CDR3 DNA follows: TGCGCCAGCAGCCAAGACAGGGATTGGGGCTACACCTTC. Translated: CASSQDRDWGYTF.

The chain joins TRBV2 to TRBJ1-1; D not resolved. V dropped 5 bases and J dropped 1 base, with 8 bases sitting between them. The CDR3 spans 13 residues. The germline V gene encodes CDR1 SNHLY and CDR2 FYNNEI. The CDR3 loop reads CASSKEPNTEAFF. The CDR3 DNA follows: TGTGCCAGCAGTAAGGAACCGAACACTGAAGCTTTCTTT.

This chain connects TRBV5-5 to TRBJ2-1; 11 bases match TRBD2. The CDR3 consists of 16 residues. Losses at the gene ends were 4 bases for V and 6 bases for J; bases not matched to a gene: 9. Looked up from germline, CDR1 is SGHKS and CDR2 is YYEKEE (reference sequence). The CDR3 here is CASSVRGSGRANEQFF. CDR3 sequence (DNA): TGTGCCAGCAGCGTGAGAGGTAGCGGGAGGGCCAATGAGCAGTTCTTC.

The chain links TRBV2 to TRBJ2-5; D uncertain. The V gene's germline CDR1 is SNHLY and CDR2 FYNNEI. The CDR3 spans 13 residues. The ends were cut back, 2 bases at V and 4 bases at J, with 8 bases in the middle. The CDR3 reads CASSEKGRETQYF. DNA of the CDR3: TGTGCCAGCAGTGAAAAGGGTCGAGAGACCCAGTACTTC.

The CDR3: CASSRDGTTSYEQYF. The CDR3 DNA is TGTGCCAGCAGCAGAGATGGCACGACCTCCTACGAGCAGTACTTC. The chain has TRBV7-2 and TRBJ2-7; D not certain. This CDR3 contains 15 residues. The germline CDR1 and CDR2 sequences are SGHTA and FQGNSA. The germline V and J ends were trimmed by 5 bases and 0 bases, with 14 bases remaining between them.

CDR3 amino acids: CASSLGPAGVFEQYF. Written as DNA, the CDR3 is TGTGCCAGCAGCTTAGGTCCAGCGGGAGTCTTCGAGCAGTACTTC. The chain combines TRBV7-2 with TRBJ2-7; TRBD2 matches at 8 bases. V lost 1 base and J lost 6; bases outside the gene matches: 8. Germline CDR1 is SGHTA and CDR2 is FQGNSA. The CDR3 length is 15 residues.

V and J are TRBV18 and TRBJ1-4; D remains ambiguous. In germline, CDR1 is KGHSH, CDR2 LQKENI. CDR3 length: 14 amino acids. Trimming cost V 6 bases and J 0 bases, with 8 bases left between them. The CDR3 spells CASSPGTTNEKLFF. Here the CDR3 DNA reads TGTGCCAGCTCTCCCGGGACAACTAATGAAAAACTGTTTTTT.

The CDR3 coding sequence is TGTGCCAGCAGCTTGGATTCCGTGGGGGAGCAGTACTTC. It codes for CASSLDSVGEQYF. The V call is TRBV5-4, the J call TRBJ2-7, with D unresolved. V lost 0 bases and J 7 bases, leaving 11 bases between the germline ends. Germline V CDR1 and CDR2: SGHNT, YYREEE (reference sequence). The length of the CDR3 is 13 residues.

This CDR3 reads CASSLDRGLYEQYF. CDR3 bases: TGTGCCAGCAGCTTAGACAGGGGGCTCTACGAGCAGTACTTC. The V call is TRBV7-8, the J call TRBJ2-7; 9 bases agree with TRBD1. The CDR3 consists of 14 residues. CDR1 is SGHVS and CDR2 is FQNEAQ in the germline V gene. J lost 3 bases, V lost 1 base, and 1 base had no gene match.

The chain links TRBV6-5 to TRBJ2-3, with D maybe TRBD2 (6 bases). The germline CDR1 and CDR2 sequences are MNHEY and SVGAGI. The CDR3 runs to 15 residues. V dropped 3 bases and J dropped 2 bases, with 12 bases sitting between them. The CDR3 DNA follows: TGTGCCAGCAGTTATGCCAGCGGGTACACAGATACGCAGTATTTT. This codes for CASSYASGYTDTQYF.

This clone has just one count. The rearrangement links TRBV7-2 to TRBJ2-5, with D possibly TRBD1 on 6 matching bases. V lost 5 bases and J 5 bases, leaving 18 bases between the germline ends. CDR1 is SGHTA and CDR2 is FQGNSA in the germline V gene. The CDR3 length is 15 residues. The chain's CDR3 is CASSTTTTRGETQYF. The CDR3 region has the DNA TGTGCCAGCAGCACGACCACGACGAGGGGGGAGACCCAGTACTTC.

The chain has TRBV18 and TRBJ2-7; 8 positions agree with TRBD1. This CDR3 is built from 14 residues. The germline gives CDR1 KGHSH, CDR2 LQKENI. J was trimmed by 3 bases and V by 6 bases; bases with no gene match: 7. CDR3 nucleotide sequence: TGTGCCAGCTCGTACGGACAGGGAAGCTACGAGCAGTACTTC. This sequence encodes CASSYGQGSYEQYF.

The CDR3 sequence: CASSRSGNTIYF. As DNA, the CDR3 is TGTGCCAGCAGCCGCTCTGGAAACACCATATATTTT. This sequence joins TRBV11-1 and TRBJ1-3; no reliable D call. CDR1 is SGHAT and CDR2 is FQDESV in the germline V gene (reference sequence). Trimming took off 5 bases at V and 0 bases at J, with 2 bases between the two ends. The CDR3 is made up of 12 amino acids. Variable domain in full (rest from reference TRBV11-1 and TRBJ1-3): EAEVAQSPRYKITEKSQAVAFWCDPISGHATLYWYRQILGQGPELLVQFQDESVVDDSQLPKDRFSAERLKGVDSTLKIQPAELGDSAMYLCASSRSGNTIYFGEGSWLTVV.

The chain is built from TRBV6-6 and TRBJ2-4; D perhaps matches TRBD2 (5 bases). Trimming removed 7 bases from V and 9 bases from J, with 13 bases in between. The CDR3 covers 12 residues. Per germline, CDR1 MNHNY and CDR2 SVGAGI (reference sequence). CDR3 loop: CASTLYEGIQYF. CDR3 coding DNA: TGTGCCAGCACACTTTACGAGGGCATTCAGTACTTC.